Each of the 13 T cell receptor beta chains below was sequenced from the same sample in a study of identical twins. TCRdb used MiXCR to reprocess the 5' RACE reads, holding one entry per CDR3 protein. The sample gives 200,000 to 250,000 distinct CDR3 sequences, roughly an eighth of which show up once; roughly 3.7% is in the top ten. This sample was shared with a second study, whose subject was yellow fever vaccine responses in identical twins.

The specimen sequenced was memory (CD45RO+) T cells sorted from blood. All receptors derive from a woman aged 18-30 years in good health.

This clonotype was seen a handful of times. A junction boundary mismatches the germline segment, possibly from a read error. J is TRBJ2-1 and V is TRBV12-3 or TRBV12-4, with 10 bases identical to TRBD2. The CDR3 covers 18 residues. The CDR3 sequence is CARSLIRLAGVNYNEQFF. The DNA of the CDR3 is TGTGCCCGCAGTTTAATTCGTCTAGCGGGGGTGAACTACAATGAGCAGTTCTTC.

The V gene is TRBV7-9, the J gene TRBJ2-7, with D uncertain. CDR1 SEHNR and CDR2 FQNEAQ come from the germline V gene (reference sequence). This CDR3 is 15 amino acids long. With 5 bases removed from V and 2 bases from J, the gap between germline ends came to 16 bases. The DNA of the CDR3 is TGTGCCAGCAGCGGCACCGGGTCCGCAGCCTACGAGCAGTACTTC. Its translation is CASSGTGSAAYEQYF.

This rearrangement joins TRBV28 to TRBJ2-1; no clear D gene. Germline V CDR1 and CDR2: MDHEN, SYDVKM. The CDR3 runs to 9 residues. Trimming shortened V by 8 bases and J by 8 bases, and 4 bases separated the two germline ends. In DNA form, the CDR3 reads TGTGCCAGCGGGGATGAGCAGTTCTTC. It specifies CASGDEQFF.

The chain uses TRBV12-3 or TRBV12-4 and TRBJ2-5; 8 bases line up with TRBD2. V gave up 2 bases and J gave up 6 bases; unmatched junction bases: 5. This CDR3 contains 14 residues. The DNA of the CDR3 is TGTGCCAGCAGTTTAAGCGGGGGTGAAAAGACCCAGTACTTC. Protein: CASSLSGGEKTQYF.

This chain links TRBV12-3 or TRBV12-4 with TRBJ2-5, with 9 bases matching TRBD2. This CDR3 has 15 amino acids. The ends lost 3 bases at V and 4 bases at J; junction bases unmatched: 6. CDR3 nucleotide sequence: TGTGCCAGCAGTTTCGGCGGGGGGGCATCAGAGACCCAGTACTTC. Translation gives CASSFGGGASETQYF.

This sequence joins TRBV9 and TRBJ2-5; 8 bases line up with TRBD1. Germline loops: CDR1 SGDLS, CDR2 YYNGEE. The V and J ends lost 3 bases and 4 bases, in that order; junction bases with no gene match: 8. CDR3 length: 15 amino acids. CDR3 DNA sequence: TGTGCCAGCAGCGCGGAGGCAGGGGGCGCAGAGACCCAGTACTTC. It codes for CASSAEAGGAETQYF.

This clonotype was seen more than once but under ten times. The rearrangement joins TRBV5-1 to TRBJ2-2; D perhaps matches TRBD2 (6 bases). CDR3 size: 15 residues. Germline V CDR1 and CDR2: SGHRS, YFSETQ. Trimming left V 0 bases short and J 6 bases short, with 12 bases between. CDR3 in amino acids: CASSLGRGTAGELFF. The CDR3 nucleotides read TGCGCCAGCAGCTTGGGTCGGGGGACGGCCGGGGAGCTGTTTTTT.

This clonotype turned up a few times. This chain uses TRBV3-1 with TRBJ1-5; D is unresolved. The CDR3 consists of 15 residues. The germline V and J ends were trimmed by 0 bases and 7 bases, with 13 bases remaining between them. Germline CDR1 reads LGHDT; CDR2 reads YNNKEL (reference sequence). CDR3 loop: CASSQDAVGDQPQHF. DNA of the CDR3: TGTGCCAGCAGCCAAGATGCGGTCGGTGACCAGCCCCAGCATTTT.

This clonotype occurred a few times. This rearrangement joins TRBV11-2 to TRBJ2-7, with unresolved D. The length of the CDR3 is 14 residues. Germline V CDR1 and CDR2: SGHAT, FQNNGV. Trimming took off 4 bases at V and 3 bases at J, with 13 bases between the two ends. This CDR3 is CASSSSTLVYEQYF. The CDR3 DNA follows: TGTGCCAGCAGCTCTTCCACCCTGGTCTACGAGCAGTACTTC.

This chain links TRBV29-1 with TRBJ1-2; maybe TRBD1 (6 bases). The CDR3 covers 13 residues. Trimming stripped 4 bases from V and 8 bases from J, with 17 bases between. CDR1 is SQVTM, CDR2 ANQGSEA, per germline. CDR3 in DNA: TGCAGCGTTGGGGAGAACAGGGATGGGGGCTACACCTTC. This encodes CSVGENRDGGYTF.

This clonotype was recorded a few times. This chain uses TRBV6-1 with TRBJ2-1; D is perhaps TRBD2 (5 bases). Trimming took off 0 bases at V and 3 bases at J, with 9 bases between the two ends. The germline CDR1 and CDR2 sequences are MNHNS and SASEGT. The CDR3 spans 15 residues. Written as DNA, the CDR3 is TGTGCCAGCAGTGAAGCGGGGAGTATCTACAATGAGCAGTTCTTC. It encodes CASSEAGSIYNEQFF.

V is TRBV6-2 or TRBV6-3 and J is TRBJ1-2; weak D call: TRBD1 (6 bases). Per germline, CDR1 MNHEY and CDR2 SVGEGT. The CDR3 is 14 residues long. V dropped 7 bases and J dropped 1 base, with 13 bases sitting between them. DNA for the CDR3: TGTGCCAGCACTACAGGGCCTATTAACTATGGCTACACCTTC. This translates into CASTTGPINYGYTF.

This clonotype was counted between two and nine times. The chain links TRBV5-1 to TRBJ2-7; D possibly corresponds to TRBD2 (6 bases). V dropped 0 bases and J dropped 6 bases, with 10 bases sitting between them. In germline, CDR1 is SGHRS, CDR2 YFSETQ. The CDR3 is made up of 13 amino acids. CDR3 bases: TGCGCCAGCAGCTTGGCCGTCGGGGGCGAGCAGTACTTC. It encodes CASSLAVGGEQYF.